This T cell receptor beta chain was found in a study of Graves' ophthalmopathy and Graves' hyperthyroidism. Study details: Pretreatment peripheral blood was obtained at initial diagnosis. Findings and caveats of the study: The 13-signature model separated ophthalmopathy from stable hyperthyroidism at roughly 90% sensitivity and around 77% specificity.

This clonotype was counted ten times or more. As yet, its antigen is unknown. The V gene lost 3 bases and the J gene lost 6 bases, with 8 bases spanning the gap. Germline V gene lookup returns CDR1 SEHNR and CDR2 FQNEAQ (reference sequence). The CDR3 spans 12 residues. Ophthalmopathy donors showed moderate-to-severe activity, CAS ≥3, NOSPECS ≥4 and a duration under 3 months. Clinical symptoms, serum thyroxine, TRAb, thyroid ultrasound and orbital computed tomography were relied on for diagnosis. RNA transcripts were the source from which TCR beta CDR3 regions were amplified. The first-round RT-PCR employed HTBI primers together with the Qiagen OneStep RT-PCR kit. A multiplex PCR was then performed as the second round. TCRdb re-called the multiplex PCR reads with MiXCR, one entry per CDR3 protein. The sample carries some 750,000 distinct CDR3 sequences, around 40% recorded once.

The sample was peripheral blood. The chain is built from TRBV7-9 and TRBJ1-2; no reliable D call. The TCR was taken from an adult man with Graves' ophthalmopathy. CDR3 DNA: TGTGCCAGCAGCTTCGAGTCAAATGGCTACACCTTC. It encodes CASSFESNGYTF.